The rows below give T cell receptor beta chains drawn from one sample of a study of blood T cell repertoires in COVID-19. Profiled with immunoSEQ multiplex PCR; TCRdb holds only in-frame clones, not every one. The data contain over 60,000 clones, 80% to 85% of them singletons. Sequenced material: peripheral blood. These receptor sequences come from a human donor in a cohort sampled during active COVID-19. Each CDR3 is given with its conserved first and last residue. Fields, in order: CDR3 protein, CDR3 DNA, J gene, clone size, V gene, D gene. D genes are given only for firm matches. Clone size is stated in some rows and not others, as once, few, many or a class when expanded.

CDR3aa: CASSPLDRGEQYF
CDR3nt: TGTGCCAGCAGTCCACTCGACAGAGGCGAGCAGTACTTC
j_gene: TRBJ2-7
abundance: -
v_gene: TRBV6-5
d_gene: -

CDR3aa: CASSPSSSLPQETQYF
CDR3nt: TGTGCCAGCTCACCTTCCTCCTCCCTACCCCAAGAGACCCAGTACTTC
j_gene: TRBJ2-5
abundance: -
v_gene: TRBV18
d_gene: -

CDR3aa: CASSPDKRGRVAF
CDR3nt: TGTGCCAGCAGCCCCGATAAGCGGGGGCGAGTAGCCTTC
j_gene: TRBJ1-2
abundance: -
v_gene: TRBV4-2
d_gene: -

CDR3aa: CASSIGRGRMNTEAFF
CDR3nt: TGTGCCAGTAGTATAGGTAGGGGCAGGATGAACACTGAAGCTTTCTTT
j_gene: TRBJ1-1
abundance: -
v_gene: TRBV19
d_gene: -

CDR3aa: CASSFGENEQFF
CDR3nt: TGTGCCAGCAGCTTCGGTGAAAATGAGCAGTTCTTC
j_gene: TRBJ2-1
abundance: -
v_gene: TRBV7-9
d_gene: -

CDR3aa: CASSSGLAGDEQFF
CDR3nt: TGTGCCAGCAGCTCGGGACTAGCGGGAGATGAGCAGTTCTTC
j_gene: TRBJ2-1
abundance: -
v_gene: TRBV7-3
d_gene: TRBD2

CDR3aa: CASSLGQRGIRAYNEQFF
CDR3nt: TGTGCCAGCAGCTTGGGACAGCGGGGGATCCGGGCATACAATGAGCAGTTCTTC
j_gene: TRBJ2-1
abundance: -
v_gene: TRBV5-6
d_gene: TRBD2

CDR3aa: CASSPRGSNTGELFF
CDR3nt: TGCGCCAGCAGCCCCAGGGGCTCGAACACCGGGGAGCTGTTTTTT
j_gene: TRBJ2-2
abundance: many
v_gene: TRBV4-1
d_gene: -

CDR3aa: CASSSRSGRTDTQYF
CDR3nt: TGTGCCAGCAGTTCCCGTAGCGGGAGGACAGATACGCAGTATTTT
j_gene: TRBJ2-3
abundance: few
v_gene: TRBV6-2/TRBV6-3
d_gene: TRBD2

CDR3aa: CASSHPRAEAFF
CDR3nt: TGCGCCAGCAGCCACCCCCGGGCTGAAGCTTTCTTT
j_gene: TRBJ1-1
abundance: -
v_gene: TRBV4-1
d_gene: -

CDR3aa: CASSLTGAKNIQYF
CDR3nt: TGTGCCAGCAGTTTGACGGGAGCCAAAAACATTCAGTACTTC
j_gene: TRBJ2-4
abundance: -
v_gene: TRBV28
d_gene: -

CDR3aa: CASSSGANTEAFF
CDR3nt: TGTGCCAGCAGTTCGGGTGCGAACACTGAAGCTTTCTTT
j_gene: TRBJ1-1
abundance: -
v_gene: TRBV6-8
d_gene: -

CDR3aa: CASSVTGNTEAFF
CDR3nt: TGTGCCAGCAGTGTCACAGGGAACACTGAAGCTTTCTTT
j_gene: TRBJ1-1
abundance: -
v_gene: TRBV6-6
d_gene: -

CDR3aa: CASSPRGISNEKLFF
CDR3nt: TGTGCCAGCAGCCCCCGAGGGATATCTAATGAAAAACTGTTTTTT
j_gene: TRBJ1-4
abundance: -
v_gene: TRBV7-2
d_gene: -

CDR3aa: CASTDSSFYEQYF
CDR3nt: TGTGCCAGCACCGACTCGTCTTTCTACGAGCAGTACTTC
j_gene: TRBJ2-7
abundance: once
v_gene: TRBV7-9
d_gene: -

CDR3aa: CASSPPGQGDGQYF
CDR3nt: TGTGCCAGCAGCCCCCCGGGACAGGGGGATGGGCAGTACTTC
j_gene: TRBJ2-7
abundance: -
v_gene: TRBV5-6
d_gene: TRBD1

CDR3aa: CASSLTQEREGRYEQYF
CDR3nt: TGTGCCAGCTCACTAACCCAGGAGCGGGAGGGCCGCTACGAGCAGTACTTC
j_gene: TRBJ2-7
abundance: -
v_gene: TRBV18
d_gene: TRBD2

CDR3aa: CASRTDSFSGNTIYF
CDR3nt: TGCGCCAGCAGAACCGACAGTTTCTCTGGAAACACCATATATTTT
j_gene: TRBJ1-3
abundance: -
v_gene: TRBV5-1
d_gene: -

CDR3aa: CASTSGERRDTQYF
CDR3nt: TGTGCCAGCACCTCGGGAGAGCGGAGAGATACGCAGTATTTT
j_gene: TRBJ2-3
abundance: few
v_gene: TRBV28
d_gene: -

CDR3aa: CATSTSGTGEQYF
CDR3nt: TGTGCCACCTCGACTAGCGGGACAGGCGAGCAGTACTTC
j_gene: TRBJ2-7
abundance: -
v_gene: TRBV10-3
d_gene: TRBD2

CDR3aa: CALFTGKNTEAFF
CDR3nt: TGTGCCTTGTTTACAGGGAAGAACACTGAAGCTTTCTTT
j_gene: TRBJ1-1
abundance: -
v_gene: TRBV30
d_gene: -